The 24 T cell receptor beta chains listed next were all sequenced from one sample in a study of T cell changes during pregnancy in multiple sclerosis (dated by TCRdb to about 2019). Receptor libraries were prepared by the immunoSEQ multiplex PCR assay. TCRdb mirrors the immuneACCESS table, restricted to in-frame sequences. Some clones are absent from its copies; in checked studies, under half trace to an unresolved V gene, and the reason for the others is unknown. The sample has 35,000 to 50,000 clones on record, approximately 91% of them singletons. The ten largest clones add up to about 1.5% of the sample. The specimen was PBMCs (not recorded whether the cells were cultured). The source is a female donor with multiple sclerosis, enrolled in a pregnancy study.

J is TRBJ1-1 and V is TRBV28; no reliable D call. The CDR3 has 12 residues. V lost 5 bases to trimming and J lost 5 bases, with 9 bases between them. CDR1 and CDR2 (germline): MDHEN, SYDVKM. Here the CDR3 DNA reads TGTGCCAGCAGTCCAGGAGGTACTGAAGCTTTCTTT. Translated, it gives CASSPGGTEAFF.

This chain links TRBV6-1 with TRBJ1-2; unclear D gene. Trimming pared 0 bases from V and 5 bases from J, leaving 13 bases between. This CDR3 has 15 amino acids. CDR1 is MNHNS and CDR2 is SASEGT in the germline V gene. The CDR3 region is CASSEALIGVYGYTF. DNA of the CDR3: TGTGCCAGCAGTGAAGCGCTCATCGGGGTATATGGCTACACCTTC.

CDR3 amino acids: CASSTGWSPNEKLFF. The CDR3 DNA sequence: TGCGCCAGCAGCACGGGGTGGTCGCCTAATGAAAAACTGTTTTTT. V usage is TRBV5-1 and J usage is TRBJ1-4; no clear D gene. This CDR3 comprises 15 residues. Trimming pared 4 bases from V and 3 bases from J, leaving 13 bases between. Per germline, CDR1 SGHRS and CDR2 YFSETQ.

The chain has TRBV13 and TRBJ2-1; 12 positions match TRBD2. With 6 bases clipped from V and 9 bases from J, the junction kept 6 bases outside the gene matches. CDR3 length equals 14 residues. From germline, CDR1 is PRHDT and CDR2 FYEKMQ (reference sequence). CDR3 region: CASSGLAGGLEQFF. CDR3 coding DNA: TGTGCCAGCAGTGGGCTAGCGGGAGGGCTTGAGCAGTTCTTC.

This clone was observed a single time. The chain is built from TRBV18 and TRBJ2-5; D ambiguous. The CDR3 totals 12 residues. V lost 3 bases, J lost 3 bases, and 5 bases lay in between. Germline V lookup: CDR1 KGHSH, CDR2 LQKENI. CDR3 bases: TGTGCCAGCTCACCGTATGAAGAGACCCAGTACTTC. Protein product: CASSPYEETQYF.

The genes are TRBV5-6 and TRBJ1-5; 7 bases line up with TRBD1. The CDR3 sequence is 16 residues long. Germline CDR1 reads SGHDT; CDR2 reads YYEEEE. V shed 0 bases and J 4 bases; nucleotides not matched to a gene: 7. The CDR3 DNA follows: TGTGCCAGCAGCTTGGGTCTCGGACAGGCTAATCAGCCCCAGCATTTT. It yields the protein CASSLGLGQANQPQHF.

This sequence joins TRBV7-6 and TRBJ2-1; possible D gene TRBD2, 5 bases. The V end lost 1 base, the J end lost 13 bases, and 11 bases lay between the germline ends. The germline CDR1 and CDR2 sequences are SGHVS and FNYEAQ. The CDR3 runs 12 residues. The CDR3 region is CASSLDGNIQFF. In nucleotides, the CDR3 is TGTGCCAGCAGCTTAGACGGGAACATCCAGTTCTTC. Full variable domain (outside the CDR3, taken from reference TRBV7-6 and TRBJ2-1): GAGVSQSPRYKVTKRGQDVALRCDPISGHVSLYWYRQALGQGPEFLTYFNYEAQQDKSGLPNDRFSAERPEGSISTLTIQRTEQRDSAMYRCASSLDGNIQFFGPGTRLTVL.

CDR3 residues: CASSLSREGWQPQHF. The CDR3 DNA follows: TGCGCCAGCAGCCTCTCCCGGGAGGGGTGGCAGCCCCAGCATTTT. The chain links TRBV4-1 to TRBJ1-5, with D possibly matching TRBD1 (5 bases). The CDR3 totals 15 residues. Trimming shortened V by 4 bases and J by 7 bases, and 17 bases separated the two germline ends. The germline gives CDR1 MGHRA, CDR2 YSYEKL.

This clone was observed a few times. The V call is TRBV4-3, the J call TRBJ2-1; D not resolved. This CDR3 is built from 15 residues. With 0 bases removed from V and 0 bases from J, the gap between germline ends came to 6 bases. Germline CDR1 is LGHNA and CDR2 is YSLEER. The CDR3 sequence is CASSQDESSYNEQFF. CDR3 in DNA: TGCGCCAGCAGCCAAGACGAAAGCTCCTACAATGAGCAGTTCTTC.

This clone was observed once. The gene calls are TRBV2 and TRBJ2-5; D unresolved. Germline V gives CDR1 SNHLY, CDR2 FYNNEI. The CDR3 spans 15 residues. Trimming cost V 2 bases and J 2 bases, with 12 bases left between them. The CDR3 bases are TGTGCCAGCAGTGAATCTCTGGCCCTACAAGAGACCCAGTACTTC. As protein: CASSESLALQETQYF.

The chain combines TRBV28 with TRBJ1-2, with 7 bases fitting TRBD1. This CDR3 is 12 amino acids long. Germline V lookup: CDR1 MDHEN, CDR2 SYDVKM. With V trimmed by 7 bases and J by 7 bases, 6 bases remained unmatched. CDR3 in DNA: TGTGCCAGCAATGGACAGGTGCCTGGCTACACCTTC. Translated: CASNGQVPGYTF.

The rearrangement uses TRBV29-1 and TRBJ2-1, with D tentatively TRBD2 (5 bases). Germline CDR1 SQVTM, CDR2 ANQGSEA. V gave up 3 bases and J gave up 9 bases, with 12 bases separating them. This CDR3 has 12 residues. The CDR3 DNA is TGCAGCGTTGATCGTTCGGGGAGTGAGCAGTTCTTC. This sequence encodes CSVDRSGSEQFF.

The chain is built from TRBV30 and TRBJ1-1; tentatively, D is TRBD1 (5 bases). The length of the CDR3 is 14 residues. Germline CDR1 is GTSNPN and CDR2 is SVGIG (reference sequence). Trimming left V 4 bases short and J 4 bases short, with 16 bases between. CDR3 DNA: TGTGCCTGGAACGAGGGACGGATCGGCACTGAAGCTTTCTTT. It translates to CAWNEGRIGTEAFF.

This clone turned up a few times. The CDR3 bases are TGTGCCAGCAGCCAAGGACAGGGGTTGCCCTCCGCCTACGAGCAGTACTTC. This translates into CASSQGQGLPSAYEQYF. The J gene is TRBJ2-7, the V gene TRBV4-2, with 8 bases that match TRBD1. In germline, CDR1 is LGHNA, CDR2 YNFKEQ. The CDR3 is made up of 17 amino acids. With V trimmed by 1 base and J by 2 bases, 10 bases remained unmatched.

In this sample, this clone turned up once. V gene TRBV10-3 combines with J gene TRBJ1-2; no firm D call. The CDR3 loop spans 11 amino acids. CDR1 is ENHRY and CDR2 is SYGVKD in the germline V gene. V gave up 6 bases and J gave up 1 base, with 3 bases separating them. CDR3 sequence (DNA): TGTGCCATCAGAGGTAACTATGGCTACACCTTC. Translated: CAIRGNYGYTF.

This clone was seen more than once but under ten times. The chain combines TRBV29-1 with TRBJ2-1; D unclear. The V end was cut by 1 base, the J end by 1 base, with 11 bases between. CDR1 and CDR2 (germline): SQVTM, ANQGSEA. This CDR3 is built from 15 residues. CDR3 sequence: CSVEVWRQSYNEQFF. Written as DNA, the CDR3 is TGCAGCGTTGAAGTTTGGCGGCAATCCTACAATGAGCAGTTCTTC.

CDR3 sequence (DNA): TGTGCCAGCGCAGGGGTAGTGGGCTATGGCTACACCTTC. Its translation: CASAGVVGYGYTF. This chain connects TRBV28 to TRBJ1-2; TRBD1 might be the D (6 bases). The CDR3 is 13 residues long. Trimming removed 8 bases from V and 4 bases from J, with 14 bases in between. Germline CDR1 is MDHEN and CDR2 is SYDVKM.

CDR3 sequence reads: CASSQDSVSSGNTIYF. CDR3 nucleotides: TGCGCCAGCAGCCAAGATTCAGTGAGCTCTGGAAACACCATATATTTT. The chain links TRBV4-3 to TRBJ1-3; D uncertain. In germline, CDR1 is LGHNA, CDR2 YSLEER. The CDR3 covers 16 residues. V lost 0 bases, J lost 0 bases, and 9 bases lay in between.

Of note for this clone: The sample holds other DNA sequences that translate to the same CDR3. J is TRBJ2-3 and V is TRBV7-2; a weak D match, TRBD2 (5 bases). Trimming left V 3 bases short and J 4 bases short, with 8 bases between. The CDR3 sequence is 13 residues long. Germline assignment: CDR1 SGHTA and CDR2 FQGNSA. The CDR3 sequence is CASSLLRADTQYF. The CDR3 coding sequence is TGTGCCAGCAGCTTGTTGCGGGCAGATACGCAGTATTTT.

About this clone itself: Distinct nucleotide sequences in the sample also encode this CDR3. The rearrangement links TRBV11-3 to TRBJ2-3; no clear D. Germline CDR1 SGHNT, CDR2 YENEEA. The CDR3 runs to 15 residues. V dropped 1 base and J dropped 0 bases, with 8 bases sitting between them. The CDR3 loop reads CASSLGLSSTDTQYF. The CDR3 nucleotides are TGTGCCAGCAGCTTAGGATTATCTAGCACAGATACGCAGTATTTT. Full variable domain (rest looked up from reference TRBV11-3 and TRBJ2-3): EAGVVQSPRYKIIEKKQPVAFWCNPISGHNTLYWYLQNLGQGPELLIRYENEEAVDDSQLPKDRFSAERLKGVDSTLKIQPAELGDSAVYLCASSLGLSSTDTQYFGPGTRLTVL.

This clone was counted a single time. The rearrangement links TRBV5-1 to TRBJ2-3, with D possibly being TRBD1 or TRBD2 (5 bases each). This CDR3 comprises 15 residues. The V end was cut by 0 bases, the J end by 1 base, with 9 bases between. Germline V lookup: CDR1 SGHRS, CDR2 YFSETQ. CDR3 bases: TGCGCCAGCAGCTTGGAAGGGGACCGCACAGATACGCAGTATTTT. It yields the protein CASSLEGDRTDTQYF.

This sequence joins TRBV5-1 and TRBJ2-7; 7 bases line up with TRBD2. V shed 0 bases, J shed 0 bases, and the junction held 3 bases outside the gene matches. The CDR3 extends over 15 amino acids. Germline V gene data show CDR1 as SGHRS and CDR2 as YFSETQ. The CDR3 reads CASSLGLATSYEQYF. In DNA, the CDR3 is TGCGCCAGCAGCTTGGGACTAGCTACCTCCTACGAGCAGTACTTC. Complete variable domain (other parts from reference TRBV5-1 and TRBJ2-7): KAGVTQTPRYLIKTRGQQVTLSCSPISGHRSVSWYQQTPGQGLQFLFEYFSETQRNKGNFPGRFSGRQFSNSRSEMNVSTLELGDSALYLCASSLGLATSYEQYFGPGTRLTVT.

The rearrangement links TRBV7-3 to TRBJ2-7, with 7 bases identical to TRBD1. The CDR3 sequence is 15 residues long. CDR1 SGHTA and CDR2 FQGTGA come from the germline V gene. V was pared by 5 bases and J by 5 bases, with 12 bases of the junction left unmatched. CDR3 nucleotide sequence: TGTGCCAGCAGCCAGGGGCTAGGACAGGCCCACGAGCAGTACTTC. It yields the protein CASSQGLGQAHEQYF.

The chain carries TRBV7-2 and TRBJ1-2; D remains unclear. This CDR3 contains 13 residues. Trimming removed 1 base at V and 2 bases at J, with 5 bases between. Germline CDR1 and CDR2: SGHTA and FQGNSA. The DNA for the CDR3 is TGTGCCAGCAGCTTAGGGGCGAACTATGGCTACACCTTC. It translates to CASSLGANYGYTF.